Each of the 26 T cell receptor beta chains below was sequenced from the same sample in a study of blood T cells in healthy people across ages. A second PCR, run for roughly 7 to 12 cycles, used a sample-barcoded 5' primer plus a J-beta primer mix. One entry per CDR3 protein, called by TCRdb with MiXCR from the 5' RACE reads. The table lists roughly 1,100,000 distinct CDR3 sequences, around 27% of them singletons. This sample also appeared in a second study, on T cells of mothers and their children.

Sequencing was carried out using blood. Source of these receptors: a girl aged 2 to 9 in good health.

This clonotype has only one observation. The chain uses TRBV27 and TRBJ1-2; the match to TRBD1 covers 7 bases. Germline V gene lookup returns CDR1 MNHEY and CDR2 SMNVEV (reference sequence). The V and J ends lost 2 bases and 6 bases, in that order; junction bases with no gene match: 3. CDR3 size: 13 residues. Written as DNA, the CDR3 is TGTGCCAGCAGTTTAGAGGGGGCTAATGGCTACACCTTC. This gives the protein CASSLEGANGYTF.

The sample holds a few counts of this clonotype. Written as DNA, the CDR3 is TGCGCCAGCAGCTGGGACAGGACCACTGAAGCTTTCTTT. Its translation is CASSWDRTTEAFF. J is TRBJ1-1 and V is TRBV5-1; 8 bases agree with TRBD1. The CDR3 has 13 residues. The V gene end was trimmed by 3 bases and the J gene end by 4 bases; junction bases not matched to a gene: 2. Germline loops: CDR1 SGHRS, CDR2 YFSETQ.

The table lists this clonotype with a few counts. The chain uses TRBV3-1 and TRBJ2-1; D not certain. V lost 5 bases and J 0 bases, leaving 5 bases between the germline ends. Germline CDR1 is LGHDT and CDR2 is YNNKEL (reference sequence). The CDR3 totals 13 residues. The CDR3 spells CASSNVSYNEQFF. The CDR3 DNA reads as TGTGCCAGCAGCAATGTCTCCTACAATGAGCAGTTCTTC.

This chain uses TRBV20-1 with TRBJ2-1; D not certain. Trimming removed 0 bases at V and 4 bases at J, with 19 bases between. The CDR3 runs to 17 residues. CDR1 and CDR2 from the germline V gene are DFQATT and SNEGSKA (reference sequence). CDR3 residues: CSARDGRSATQYNEQFF. In DNA, the CDR3 is TGCAGTGCTAGAGATGGTAGGAGCGCTACCCAATACAATGAGCAGTTCTTC.

On this clonotype: The conserved phenylalanine or tryptophan normally closing the CDR3 is absent here, so this likely arose from a read error. The V and J genes are TRBV7-2 and TRBJ2-5; D uncertain. V shed 4 bases and J shed 1 base, with 4 bases lying between them. Germline V gives CDR1 SGHTA, CDR2 FQGNSA. The CDR3 is 12 residues long. The CDR3 here is CASSSSQETQYL. CDR3 coding DNA: TGTGCCAGCAGCTCCTCCCAAGAGACCCAGTACCTC.

On this clonotype: The junction differs from germline at one of its ends, possibly a read error. This chain joins TRBV7-6 and TRBJ2-5, with 8 bases identical to TRBD1. The J call may be in error: the DNA end matches TRBJ2-1 better. Germline values: CDR1 SGHVS, CDR2 FNYEAQ. This CDR3 region has 16 residues. The CDR3 loop is CTSSSTALTGAREQFF. In DNA, the CDR3 is TGTACCAGCAGCTCCACCGCCTTGACAGGGGCAAGAGAGCAGTTCTTC.

The V and J genes are TRBV9 and TRBJ2-5; perhaps TRBD2 as D (6 bases). The DNA matches TRBJ2-7 better at its end, which makes the J call doubtful. The CDR3 sequence is 16 residues long. Germline-derived CDR1 and CDR2 are SGDLS and YYNGEE. CDR3 sequence reads: CASSAKMGTLSVEQYF. The CDR3 coding sequence is TGTGCCAGCAGCGCTAAGATGGGGACTCTGTCGGTCGAGCAGTACTTC.

This clonotype was recorded many times. J is TRBJ2-7 and V is TRBV7-2; the D gene is possibly TRBD1 (5 bases). Trimming removed 3 bases from V and 2 bases from J, with 11 bases in between. CDR3 length equals 14 residues. Germline values: CDR1 SGHTA, CDR2 FQGNSA. CDR3: CASSLQGGPYEQYF. CDR3 nucleotides: TGTGCCAGCAGCTTGCAGGGCGGACCCTACGAGCAGTACTTC.

Turning to this clonotype: A junction boundary mismatches the germline segment, possibly from a read error. The gene calls are TRBV7-7 and TRBJ1-4; 8 positions agree with TRBD1. This CDR3 comprises 15 residues. CDR1 SSHAT and CDR2 FNYEAQ come from the germline V gene (reference sequence). CDR3 amino acids: CASSRTGSPNEKLFF. CDR3 DNA: TGTGCTAGCAGTCGGACAGGGAGCCCTAATGAAAAACTGTTTTTT.

This clonotype was recorded a few times. The chain couples TRBV12-3 or TRBV12-4 to TRBJ2-5; TRBD1 matches at 7 bases. This CDR3 has 11 amino acids. V lost 3 bases and J lost 13; bases outside the gene matches: 5. The chain's CDR3 is CASSLGTATYF. The CDR3 DNA sequence: TGTGCCAGCAGTTTGGGGACAGCAACGTACTTC.

This clonotype was detected only once. The chain has TRBV4-3 and TRBJ2-3; D may be TRBD2 (6 bases). The CDR3 loop spans 16 amino acids. Germline CDR1 reads LGHNA; CDR2 reads YSLEER. Trimming stripped 3 bases from V and 6 bases from J, with 19 bases between. The CDR3: CASSQGTSPGRDTQYF. In DNA, the CDR3 is TGCGCCAGCAGCCAGGGTACTAGCCCCGGACGGGATACGCAGTATTTT.

This clonotype was seen only a few times. This sequence joins TRBV4-1 and TRBJ2-1, with D maybe TRBD1 (6 bases). V was trimmed by 3 bases and J by 6 bases, leaving 9 bases between them. The CDR3 covers 13 residues. CDR1 and CDR2 (germline): MGHRA, YSYEKL. The CDR3 sequence: CASSHPTGNEQFF. The CDR3 DNA sequence: TGCGCCAGCAGCCACCCGACAGGCAATGAGCAGTTCTTC.

This clonotype occurred many times. J is TRBJ2-3 and V is TRBV7-3; 11 bases agree with TRBD2. Germline CDR1 and CDR2: SGHTA and FQGTGA. The CDR3 spans 15 residues. V shed 5 bases, J shed 4 bases, and the junction held 5 bases outside the gene matches. This chain's CDR3 is CASSATSGRSDTQYF. DNA of the CDR3: TGTGCCAGCAGCGCCACTAGCGGGAGATCAGATACGCAGTATTTT. The whole variable domain, filled in from reference TRBV7-3 and TRBJ2-3, reads GAGVSQTPSNKVTEKGKYVELRCDPISGHTALYWYRQSLGQGPEFLIYFQGTGAADDSGLPNDRFFAVRPEGSVSTLKIQRTERGDSAVYLCASSATSGRSDTQYFGPGTRLTVL.

This clonotype appeared a few times. V is TRBV5-1 and J is TRBJ2-5, with 8 bases aligning to TRBD1. The end of the DNA aligns better with TRBJ2-7, so the J call may be wrong. The CDR3 has 18 amino acids. The V gene's germline CDR1 is SGHRS and CDR2 YFSETQ. The CDR3 region has the DNA TGCGCCAGCAGCAGGACAGGGCCCATCGGTAATGGTCGATACGAGCAGTACTTC. This gives the protein CASSRTGPIGNGRYEQYF.

This clonotype was detected only a few times. The V and J genes are TRBV29-1 and TRBJ1-1, with unresolved D. The CDR3 consists of 12 residues. The germline CDR1 and CDR2 sequences are SQVTM and ANQGSEA. V was cut by 4 bases and J by 1 base, with 7 bases left in between. CDR3 DNA: TGCAGCGTTGTCCCACGGAACACTGAAGCTTTCTTT. Its protein product is CSVVPRNTEAFF.

The V and J genes are TRBV9 and TRBJ2-1; D remains ambiguous. Germline V gene lookup returns CDR1 SGDLS and CDR2 YYNGEE. The CDR3 loop spans 13 amino acids. The V end was cut by 0 bases, the J end by 5 bases, with 6 bases between. The chain's CDR3 is CASSVVGNNEQFF. CDR3 coding DNA: TGTGCCAGCAGCGTAGTTGGAAACAATGAGCAGTTCTTC.

The chain recombines TRBV11-1 with TRBJ1-1, with 11 bases lining up with TRBD1. The CDR3 sequence is 18 residues long. Germline CDR1 is SGHAT and CDR2 is FQDESV (reference sequence). Unmatched junction bases numbered 10, after V lost 0 bases and J lost 4 bases. The CDR3 here is CASSLARGTGTGGTEAFF. As DNA, the CDR3 is TGTGCCAGCAGCTTAGCGAGGGGGACCGGGACAGGGGGCACTGAAGCTTTCTTT.

This rearrangement joins TRBV4-3 to TRBJ1-1; TRBD1 is a possible D gene (5 bases). The V gene lost 0 bases and the J gene lost 2 bases, with 13 bases spanning the gap. From germline, CDR1 is LGHNA and CDR2 YSLEER. The CDR3 runs to 16 residues. The CDR3 DNA is TGCGCCAGCAGCCAAGATCAAACAGGAACAAACACTGAAGCTTTCTTT. Translation gives CASSQDQTGTNTEAFF.

This clonotype was detected a few times. The V gene is TRBV4-1, the J gene TRBJ2-5, with D perhaps matching TRBD1 (6 bases). V shed 2 bases and J shed 4 bases, with 11 bases lying between them. The CDR3 covers 14 residues. Germline assignment: CDR1 MGHRA and CDR2 YSYEKL. CDR3 sequence (DNA): TGCGCCAGCAGCCAATTGACCAGGGGAGAGACCCAGTACTTC. Its translation: CASSQLTRGETQYF.

In the case of this clonotype: Its ends do not fully match the called genes, so a read error is possible. The chain recombines TRBV6-1 with TRBJ1-3; D uncertain. This CDR3 has 12 residues. In germline, CDR1 is MNHNS, CDR2 SASEGT. CDR3 in DNA: TGCGCCAGCAGTGTAGGGTTGAACACCATATATTTT. This sequence encodes CASSVGLNTIYF.

V is TRBV20-1 and J is TRBJ2-7; D is ambiguous. V dropped 0 bases and J dropped 2 bases, with 11 bases sitting between them. The CDR3 consists of 14 residues. Germline V CDR1 and CDR2: DFQATT, SNEGSKA (reference sequence). The chain's CDR3 is CSARDFGTAYEQYF. In DNA form, the CDR3 reads TGCAGTGCTAGAGATTTTGGTACAGCCTACGAGCAGTACTTC.

In this sample, this clonotype turned up a few times. This chain's CDR3 is CASTAPLGEANVLTF. The CDR3 DNA reads TGTGCCAGCACCGCCCCATTAGGGGAGGCCAACGTCCTGACTTTC. The rearrangement joins TRBV7-9 to TRBJ2-6, with a tentative D call TRBD1 (5 bases). In germline, CDR1 is SEHNR, CDR2 FQNEAQ (reference sequence). V lost 7 bases and J 6 bases, leaving 16 bases between the germline ends. The CDR3 contains 15 residues. The whole variable domain, remainder taken from reference TRBV7-9 and TRBJ2-6, is DTGVSQNPRHKITKRGQNVTFRCDPISEHNRLYWYRQTLGQGPEFLTYFQNEAQLEKSRLLSDRFSAERPKGSFSTLEIQRTEQGDSAMYLCASTAPLGEANVLTFGAGSRLTVL.

The genes are TRBV7-2 and TRBJ2-5, with 10 bases identical to TRBD2. This CDR3 is 17 amino acids long. The germline CDR1 and CDR2 sequences are SGHTA and FQGNSA. J lost 5 bases, V lost 1 base, and 10 bases had no gene match. The CDR3 region has the DNA TGTGCCAGCAGCTTAGGCGGTCTAGCGGGAGAGGGGGAGACCCAGTACTTC. It specifies CASSLGGLAGEGETQYF.

The V gene is TRBV7-2, the J gene TRBJ2-7; D not certain. Germline loops: CDR1 SGHTA, CDR2 FQGNSA. This CDR3 has 16 amino acids. V was cut by 0 bases and J by 4 bases, with 16 bases left in between. The CDR3 is CASSLADSLGNYEQYF. CDR3 in DNA: TGTGCCAGCAGCTTAGCAGATAGCCTAGGGAATTACGAGCAGTACTTC.

This clonotype appeared a few times. The DNA for the CDR3 is TGCAGTGCTGAATCAACGACCTACGGCTACACCTTC. It codes for CSAESTTYGYTF. The chain employs TRBV20-1 and TRBJ1-2; D call uncertain. CDR3 length equals 12 residues. Trimming removed 5 bases from V and 8 bases from J, with 15 bases in between. CDR1 and CDR2 (germline): DFQATT, SNEGSKA (reference sequence).

The CDR3 loop is CASSIQPGNTIYF. The CDR3 DNA reads as TGTGCCAGCAGTATACAACCCGGAAACACCATATATTTT. The chain links TRBV6-6 to TRBJ1-3; D is unresolved. CDR1 and CDR2 from the germline V gene are MNHNY and SVGAGI (reference sequence). This CDR3 spans 13 amino acids. The ends were cut back, 5 bases at V and 4 bases at J, with 9 bases in the middle.